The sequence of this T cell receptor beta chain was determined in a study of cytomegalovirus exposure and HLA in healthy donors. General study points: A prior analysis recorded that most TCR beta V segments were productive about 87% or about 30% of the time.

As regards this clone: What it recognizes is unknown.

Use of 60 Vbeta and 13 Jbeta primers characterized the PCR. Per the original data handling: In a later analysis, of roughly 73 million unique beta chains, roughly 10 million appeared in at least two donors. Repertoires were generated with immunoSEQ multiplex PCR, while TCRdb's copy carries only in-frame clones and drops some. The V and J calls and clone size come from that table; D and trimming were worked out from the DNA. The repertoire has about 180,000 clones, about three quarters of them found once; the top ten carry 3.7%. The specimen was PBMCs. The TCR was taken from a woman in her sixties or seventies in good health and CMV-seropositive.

DNA for the CDR3: TGTGCCAGCAGCTCCAGGGTTACCGGGGAGCTGTTTTTT. Protein sequence: CASSSRVTGELFF. The chain is built from TRBV7-8 and TRBJ2-2; the D gene is possibly TRBD1 (5 bases). From germline, CDR1 is SGHVS and CDR2 FQNEAQ. The CDR3 sequence is 13 residues long. The ends were cut back, 4 bases at V and 5 bases at J, with 8 bases in the middle.